The sequence of this T cell receptor beta chain was determined in a study of cytomegalovirus exposure and HLA in healthy donors. 60 Vbeta and 13 Jbeta primers were used in PCR. Here immunoSEQ multiplex PCR was the method, and the copy in TCRdb shows in-frame clones only, minus some. The table lists 150,000 to 200,000 clones, around 80% of them singletons. As to this clone: The antigen is undetermined.

V gave up 5 bases and J gave up 3 bases, with 16 bases separating them. Germline V gene lookup returns CDR1 MDHEN and CDR2 SYDVKM. The CDR3 is 15 amino acids. Study outcomes and limitations: Donor immune exposure was known only as CMV serostatus.

The sequenced sample consisted of PBMCs. The source of this sequence is a male donor in good health and CMV-seronegative. The V call is TRBV28, the J call TRBJ1-1, with a weak D call TRBD1 (6 bases). CDR3 bases: TGTGCCAGCAGTGGGAACAGGGCGGAGGACACTGAAGCTTTCTTT. Amino acid sequence: CASSGNRAEDTEAFF.